These 30 T cell receptor beta chains originate from one sample sequenced in a study of T cell changes during pregnancy in multiple sclerosis. TCRdb keeps only in-frame clones here, not all; method: immunoSEQ multiplex PCR. The table shows 40,000 to 55,000 clones, with about nine tenths occurring only once. The sample in question was CD4+ T cells from peripheral blood mononuclear cells, obtained after pregnancy. These receptor sequences come from a female donor in good health, enrolled as a control in a pregnancy study.

V is TRBV29-1 and J is TRBJ2-5, with TRBD1 identical over 8 bases. J lost 0 bases, V lost 4 bases, and 4 bases had no gene match. The V gene's germline CDR1 is SQVTM and CDR2 ANQGSEA. This CDR3 region has 14 residues. CDR3 in amino acids: CSVGSTGDQETQYF. The CDR3 bases are TGCAGCGTTGGTTCGACAGGGGACCAAGAGACCCAGTACTTC.

This chain uses TRBV2 with TRBJ2-2; the D gene is possibly TRBD2 (5 bases). V shed 4 bases and J shed 0 bases, with 9 bases lying between them. This CDR3 contains 15 residues. Germline-derived CDR1 and CDR2 are SNHLY and FYNNEI. The DNA of the CDR3 is TGTGCCAGCAGTGTGAGGGTCGCGAACACCGGGGAGCTGTTTTTT. It is translated as CASSVRVANTGELFF.

This chain connects TRBV28 to TRBJ2-7, with 13 bases identical to TRBD2. From germline, CDR1 is MDHEN and CDR2 SYDVKM. The CDR3 has 14 residues. V was clipped by 10 bases and J by 6 bases; unmatched bases: 9. The chain's CDR3 is CATIGLAGAAEQYF. In nucleotides, the CDR3 is TGTGCCACCATCGGACTAGCGGGGGCGGCCGAGCAGTACTTC.

This rearrangement joins TRBV25-1 to TRBJ2-2; TRBD2 might be the D (5 bases). The CDR3 extends over 15 amino acids. Deletions cut 6 bases from V and 1 base from J, with 12 bases between. The germline gives CDR1 MGHDK, CDR2 SYGVNS. CDR3: CASSVKSGNTGELFF. Here the CDR3 DNA reads TGTGCCAGCAGCGTTAAAAGCGGGAACACCGGGGAGCTGTTTTTT. Complete variable domain (other parts from reference TRBV25-1 and TRBJ2-2): EADIYQTPRYLVIGTGKKITLECSQTMGHDKMYWYQQDPGMELHLIHYSYGVNSTEKGDLSSESTVSRIRTEHFPLTLESARPSHTSQYLCASSVKSGNTGELFFGEGSRLTVL.

The V and J genes are TRBV5-4 and TRBJ1-3; possible D gene TRBD1, 5 bases. Germline V gene lookup returns CDR1 SGHNT and CDR2 YYREEE (reference sequence). The CDR3 has 15 amino acids. V gave up 3 bases and J gave up 2 bases, with 12 bases separating them. CDR3 region: CASSSRTSAGNTIYF. For the CDR3, the DNA is TGTGCCAGCAGCTCACGGACATCAGCTGGAAACACCATATATTTT. Variable domain in full (rest from reference TRBV5-4 and TRBJ1-3): ETGVTQSPTHLIKTRGQQVTLRCSSQSGHNTVSWYQQALGQGPQFIFQYYREEENGRGNFPPRFSGLQFPNYSSELNVNALELDDSALYLCASSSRTSAGNTIYFGEGSWLTVV.

The V gene is TRBV6-1, the J gene TRBJ2-3, with 9 bases lining up with TRBD2. The CDR3 consists of 17 residues. Germline trimming cut 1 base from V and 6 bases from J; bases unmatched to any gene: 11. Germline CDR1 reads MNHNS; CDR2 reads SASEGT. The CDR3 DNA reads as TGTGCCAGCAGTGAAGGAAGGGGCGGGGGGGCCAGGGATACGCAGTATTTT. Amino acids: CASSEGRGGGARDTQYF.

The rearrangement uses TRBV5-1 and TRBJ2-7; D is perhaps TRBD2 (5 bases). V was cut by 1 base and J by 4 bases, with 9 bases left in between. The CDR3 consists of 13 residues. Germline assignment: CDR1 SGHRS and CDR2 YFSETQ. This CDR3 reads CASSLLSGYEQYF. The DNA for the CDR3 is TGCGCCAGCAGCTTGTTATCGGGGTACGAGCAGTACTTC.

The chain links TRBV19 to TRBJ2-2, with D tentatively TRBD2 (6 bases). This CDR3 region has 15 residues. Germline V CDR1 and CDR2: LNHDA, SQIVND (reference sequence). Trimming took 0 bases from V and 5 from J, leaving 10 bases between them. The DNA for the CDR3 is TGTGCCAGTAGTATAGATCTAGCGCTTACCGGGGAGCTGTTTTTT. Its protein product is CASSIDLALTGELFF.

This clone was found once. The chain has TRBV18 and TRBJ1-1, with D uncertain. The CDR3 length is 14 residues. CDR1 and CDR2 from the germline V gene are KGHSH and LQKENI. V was trimmed by 3 bases and J by 1 base, leaving 9 bases between them. DNA of the CDR3: TGTGCCAGCTCACCCTTATCCCCGAACACTGAAGCTTTCTTT. It yields the protein CASSPLSPNTEAFF.

The chain links TRBV2 to TRBJ1-2; perhaps TRBD1 as D (5 bases). The CDR3 spans 14 residues. Germline V CDR1 and CDR2: SNHLY, FYNNEI. V lost 6 bases to trimming and J lost 4 bases, with 15 bases between them. The CDR3, as DNA: TGTGCCAGCAGATTGACAGCCCTACTCTATGGCTACACCTTC. Amino acids: CASRLTALLYGYTF.

The chain recombines TRBV2 with TRBJ2-3; unclear D gene. Per germline, CDR1 SNHLY and CDR2 FYNNEI. V gave up 7 bases and J gave up 7 bases, with 12 bases separating them. CDR3 length equals 12 residues. The CDR3 region has the DNA TGTGCCAGCATGGTTCGAGGAAATACGCAGTATTTT. This gives the protein CASMVRGNTQYF.

The chain is built from TRBV11-2 and TRBJ2-5; D is possibly TRBD2 (6 bases). V dropped 2 bases and J dropped 4 bases, with 14 bases sitting between them. Germline V gene data show CDR1 as SGHAT and CDR2 as FQNNGV. The CDR3 has 15 amino acids. The CDR3 bases are TGTGCCAGCAGCTTACGCCAGGGAGGAGGAGAGACCCAGTACTTC. As protein: CASSLRQGGGETQYF.

This clone has only one observation. This chain links TRBV30 with TRBJ2-7; D may be TRBD2 (5 bases). This CDR3 spans 15 amino acids. CDR1 and CDR2 from the germline V gene are GTSNPN and SVGIG (reference sequence). V dropped 4 bases and J dropped 5 bases, with 21 bases sitting between them. CDR3 in amino acids: CAWTPGRVKFNEQYF. The CDR3 region has the DNA TGTGCCTGGACCCCCGGGCGGGTAAAATTCAACGAGCAGTACTTC.

The CDR3 DNA reads as TGTGCCAGTTCCGTTTCGGGGATCTACGAGCAGTACTTC. It translates to CASSVSGIYEQYF. The chain couples TRBV19 to TRBJ2-7; tentative D call: TRBD2 (5 bases). This CDR3 spans 13 amino acids. V was shortened by 8 bases and J by 3 bases, with 14 bases between the two germline ends. Germline V gives CDR1 LNHDA, CDR2 SQIVND (reference sequence).

The chain has TRBV19 and TRBJ1-2, with 7 bases that match TRBD1. Germline trimming cut 5 bases from V and 1 base from J; bases unmatched to any gene: 10. This CDR3 contains 16 residues. Germline V gene lookup returns CDR1 LNHDA and CDR2 SQIVND (reference sequence). The CDR3 DNA is TGTGCCAGTAGTCGACACGGGACAGAAAGTAACTATGGCTACACCTTC. Translated: CASSRHGTESNYGYTF. The full variable domain, rest sourced from reference TRBV19 and TRBJ1-2, is DGGITQSPKYLFRKEGQNVTLSCEQNLNHDAMYWYRQDPGQGLRLIYYSQIVNDFQKGDIAEGYSVSREKKESFPLTVTSAQKNPTAFYLCASSRHGTESNYGYTFGSGTRLTVV.

This clone has a single count. The J gene is TRBJ2-1, the V gene TRBV7-9; 7 bases fit TRBD2. Germline lookup yields CDR1 SEHNR and CDR2 FQNEAQ (reference sequence). The CDR3 covers 13 residues. V lost 3 bases to trimming and J lost 6 bases; unmatched junction nucleotides: 2. CDR3 DNA sequence: TGTGCCAGCAGCTTTGGGACTACCAATGAGCAGTTCTTC. Translated: CASSFGTTNEQFF. The entire variable domain, with the rest obtained from reference TRBV7-9 and TRBJ2-1, is as follows: DTGVSQNPRHKITKRGQNVTFRCDPISEHNRLYWYRQTLGQGPEFLTYFQNEAQLEKSRLLSDRFSAERPKGSFSTLEIQRTEQGDSAMYLCASSFGTTNEQFFGPGTRLTVL.

There are a few counts of this clone. The V gene is TRBV6-1, the J gene TRBJ2-2, with a possible D match to TRBD1 (5 bases). This CDR3 is built from 15 residues. Per the germline V gene, CDR1 is MNHNS and CDR2 is SASEGT. The V and J ends lost 1 base and 2 bases respectively, with 8 bases between them. Written as DNA, the CDR3 is TGTGCCAGCAGTGAAGGGACAAGAAACACCGGGGAGCTGTTTTTT. Translated, it gives CASSEGTRNTGELFF.

The V and J genes are TRBV28 and TRBJ1-5; D might be TRBD1 (5 bases). Trimming pared 2 bases from V and 7 bases from J, leaving 12 bases between. Germline CDR1 is MDHEN and CDR2 is SYDVKM. The CDR3 loop spans 14 amino acids. The CDR3 protein is CASSLVPGLQPQHF. The CDR3, as DNA: TGTGCCAGCAGTTTAGTGCCAGGGTTGCAGCCCCAGCATTTT.

This chain uses TRBV9 with TRBJ2-1; TRBD2 might be the D (6 bases). CDR3 size: 14 residues. Trimming took off 4 bases at V and 7 bases at J, with 15 bases between the two ends. CDR1 SGDLS and CDR2 YYNGEE come from the germline V gene. CDR3 loop: CASSPTGDTNEQFF. The CDR3, as DNA: TGTGCCAGCAGCCCGACGGGAGATACGAATGAGCAGTTCTTC.

The V and J genes are TRBV4-1 and TRBJ2-1; D is perhaps TRBD1 (6 bases). The CDR3 totals 17 residues. Trimming stripped 0 bases from V and 0 bases from J, with 12 bases between. CDR1 MGHRA and CDR2 YSYEKL come from the germline V gene. In DNA form, the CDR3 reads TGCGCCAGCAGCCAAGATCAAAAGGGACACTCCTACAATGAGCAGTTCTTC. Translation: CASSQDQKGHSYNEQFF.

V is TRBV10-1 and J is TRBJ2-2; weak D call: TRBD2 (6 bases). Trimming pared 2 bases from V and 1 base from J, leaving 11 bases between. CDR1 is WNHNN and CDR2 is SYGVQD in the germline V gene (reference sequence). The CDR3 runs 16 residues. CDR3 region: CASSEGGSRNTGELFF. The CDR3 region has the DNA TGCGCCAGCAGTGAGGGGGGGAGCAGGAACACCGGGGAGCTGTTTTTT.

Regarding this clone: Mismatch with germline at one junction end may stem from a read error. The gene calls are TRBV5-1 and TRBJ2-2; D is perhaps TRBD1 (6 bases). Looked up from germline, CDR1 is SGHRS and CDR2 is YFSETQ. This CDR3 contains 15 residues. The CDR3 reads CASSQGQTNSGELFF. In DNA, the CDR3 is TGCGCCAGCAGCCAGGGACAAACGAACTCCGGGGAGCTGTTTTTT.

The DNA of the CDR3 is TGTGCCAGTAGTTCCAGGGGAGCGGTCAATGAGCAGTTCTTC. Its translation is CASSSRGAVNEQFF. The gene calls are TRBV19 and TRBJ2-1; a possible D gene is TRBD1 (6 bases). Germline CDR1 is LNHDA and CDR2 is SQIVND (reference sequence). V lost 5 bases and J 6 bases, leaving 14 bases between the germline ends. CDR3 size: 14 residues.

This chain uses TRBV18 with TRBJ1-1; 10 nucleotides line up with TRBD1. This CDR3 contains 17 residues. The V segment lost 3 bases and the J segment 3 bases; nucleotides outside the gene matches: 10. Germline loops: CDR1 KGHSH, CDR2 LQKENI. Here the CDR3 DNA reads TGTGCCAGCTCACCTCCGGGACAGGGGAGAGGATACACTGAAGCTTTCTTT. It is translated as CASSPPGQGRGYTEAFF.

J is TRBJ2-3 and V is TRBV19, with 9 bases lining up with TRBD2. The CDR3 is 15 amino acids. V was clipped by 0 bases and J by 9 bases; unmatched bases: 7. Looked up from germline, CDR1 is LNHDA and CDR2 is SQIVND (reference sequence). CDR3 coding DNA: TGTGCCAGTAGTATAGAAGGCGGGAGGGCCCAAACGCAGTATTTT. Protein: CASSIEGGRAQTQYF.

The CDR3 sequence: CASSLGSAQYF. DNA for the CDR3: TGTGCCAGCAGTTTAGGCTCTGCGCAGTATTTT. V usage is TRBV28 and J usage is TRBJ2-3; D gene unclear. The germline gives CDR1 MDHEN, CDR2 SYDVKM. Trimming stripped 2 bases from V and 10 bases from J, with 7 bases between. The CDR3 length is 11 residues.

The V and J genes are TRBV11-2 and TRBJ1-2; no firm D call. This CDR3 is 14 amino acids long. Deletions cut 2 bases from V and 5 bases from J, with 12 bases between. The germline gives CDR1 SGHAT, CDR2 FQNNGV. Here the CDR3 DNA reads TGTGCCAGCAGCTTAAGAGCCCCGGGGTATGGCTACACCTTC. Its translation: CASSLRAPGYGYTF.

This chain links TRBV6-5 with TRBJ2-2; 11 nucleotides align to TRBD2. The germline V gene encodes CDR1 MNHEY and CDR2 SVGAGI. Trimming removed 6 bases from V and 6 bases from J; junction bases left unmatched: 6. The CDR3 is 15 residues long. CDR3 sequence: CASSPTSGVAGELFF. DNA for the CDR3: TGTGCCAGCAGCCCGACTAGCGGGGTAGCCGGGGAGCTGTTTTTT.

In this sample, this clone turned up a few times. The V call is TRBV5-6, the J call TRBJ2-3; 12 bases line up with TRBD2. CDR1 SGHDT and CDR2 YYEEEE come from the germline V gene. CDR3 size: 15 residues. The ends lost 3 bases at V and 8 bases at J; junction bases unmatched: 7. The CDR3 protein is CASSSLAGGPTTQYF. The CDR3 bases are TGTGCCAGCAGCTCCCTAGCGGGGGGGCCTACTACGCAGTATTTT.

The chain couples TRBV2 to TRBJ1-6; 8 bases align to TRBD1. The CDR3 runs 13 residues. Per germline, CDR1 SNHLY and CDR2 FYNNEI. J lost 9 bases, V lost 10 bases, and 8 bases had no gene match. The CDR3, as DNA: TGTGCCACTGACGGGACAGGATCTTCACCCCTCCACTTT. Translation gives CATDGTGSSPLHF. The variable domain in full, with the rest retrieved from reference TRBV2 and TRBJ1-6, is EPEVTQTPSHQVTQMGQEVILRCVPISNHLYFYWYRQILGQKVEFLVSFYNNEISEKSEIFDDQFSVERPDGSNFTLKIRSTKLEDSAMYFCATDGTGSSPLHFGNGTRLTVT.